Listed below are T cell receptor beta chains from one sample, sequenced in a study of CD8 T cells in Susac syndrome. TCRdb analysed the immunoSEQ multiplex PCR reads with MiXCR anew, one entry per CDR3 protein. The data contain about 150,000 distinct CDR3 sequences, roughly 96% of them singletons. Material: CD8+ T cells from PBMCs. The origin of the receptors is a human donor with multiple sclerosis. The CDR3 runs from the conserved cysteine through the conserved F or W. The D gene is left open where the match is weak. Clone size is given for some rows only: seen once, a few or many times, or a class if the clone is expanded.

.	.	TRBV16	TRBJ2-3	TGTGCCAGCAGCCCCCATCGAGGGGATACGCAGTATTTT	CASSPHRGDTQYF
.	TRBD1	TRBV5-6	TRBJ2-1	TGTGCCAGCCGAGTCCAGGGGGCAGGGCTGGGTGAGCAGTTCTTC	CASRVQGAGLGEQFF
once	TRBD1	TRBV20-1	TRBJ2-1	TGCAGTGCCGGGGACAGCCCCTACAATGAGCAGTTCTTC	CSAGDSPYNEQFF
.	.	TRBV7-8	TRBJ1-3	TGTGCCAGCAGCTTATTGCAGCTTGTCTCTGGAAACACCATATATTTT	CASSLLQLVSGNTIYF
.	.	TRBV6-5	TRBJ1-5	TGTGCCAGCAGTTCCCTGGGGGATTTTGGTCAGCCCCAGCATTTT	CASSSLGDFGQPQHF
.	TRBD2	TRBV3-1	TRBJ2-1	TGTGCCAGCAGCCCTGGGACTAGCGGGGGCCCTACGGGCAATGAGCAGTTCTTC	CASSPGTSGGPTGNEQFF
few	.	TRBV3-1	TRBJ1-2	TGTGCCAGCAGCCCGGGGGATGGCTACACCTTC	CASSPGDGYTF
.	.	TRBV10-3	TRBJ2-5	TGTGCCATCAGCCCTCTTGGACTATCAAGAGAGCCCACCCAGTACTTC	CAISPLGLSREPTQYF
.	.	TRBV20-1	TRBJ1-1	TGCAGTGCTAGGGGCCGGGCGCTGAACACTGAAGCTTTCTTT	CSARGRALNTEAFF
.	.	TRBV20-1	TRBJ1-6	TGCAAACACGACAGGAGAAATTCACCCCTCCACTTT	CKHDRRNSPLHF
.	.	TRBV20-1	TRBJ1-1	TGCAGTGCTAGGCACACAGGTGGGGACACTGAAGCTTTCTTT	CSARHTGGDTEAFF
.	TRBD1	TRBV5-4	TRBJ2-1	TGTGCCAGCAGCCAAGGGACAGCGAGCTACAATGAGCAGTTCTTC	CASSQGTASYNEQFF
once	.	TRBV30	TRBJ2-1	TGTGCCTGGAGGGTGGACTCTATCGTGGATGAGCAGTTCTTC	CAWRVDSIVDEQFF
.	.	TRBV13	TRBJ1-2	TGTGCCAGCAGCCCAAATCCCGGGACCAACTATGGCTACACCTTC	CASSPNPGTNYGYTF
.	.	TRBV5-6	TRBJ2-7	TGTGCCAGCAGCTGGGGGGATTCCTACGAGCAGTACTTC	CASSWGDSYEQYF
.	.	TRBV7-9	TRBJ2-1	TGTGCCAGCAGCCCTTTCACAGGGGGGGTAAATGAGCAGTTCTTC	CASSPFTGGVNEQFF
.	TRBD1	TRBV25-1	TRBJ1-2	TGTGCCAGCAGTCCCGGGACAGGGGGCGCGAGCCATGGCTACACCTTC	CASSPGTGGASHGYTF
.	.	TRBV3-1	TRBJ1-2	TGTGCCAGCAGCCCACCTTTGAGGTGGTTGGGCTATGGCTACACCTTC	CASSPPLRWLGYGYTF